The 18 T cell receptor beta chains given below trace back to one sample, sequenced in a study of OX40 agonist ivuxolimab in advanced cancers. TCRdb's table, derived via immunoSEQ multiplex PCR, lists solely in-frame clones and lacks some. The data contain around 65,000 clones, roughly 90% of them singletons. The sample consisted of CD4+ or CD8+ T cells sorted from blood, taken in a trial of the OX40 agonist ivuxolimab. The receptor set was obtained from an adult with an advanced solid tumor such as melanoma, head and neck, liver or kidney cancer.

V gene TRBV11-2 combines with J gene TRBJ2-3; D may be TRBD2 (5 bases). Germline V gene sequence: CDR1 SGHAT, CDR2 FQNNGV. The length of the CDR3 is 14 residues. The V gene lost 7 bases and the J gene lost 2 bases, with 13 bases spanning the gap. CDR3 residues: CASTRTGNTDTQYF. The DNA of the CDR3 is TGTGCCAGCACCCGGACTGGAAACACAGATACGCAGTATTTT.

V usage is TRBV7-9 and J usage is TRBJ1-4; D is possibly TRBD1 (5 bases). The germline V and J ends were trimmed by 5 bases and 5 bases, with 12 bases remaining between them. The CDR3 is made up of 14 amino acids. CDR1 and CDR2 from the germline V gene are SEHNR and FQNEAQ (reference sequence). DNA for the CDR3: TGTGCCAGCAGCCAAGGGACGGGAAATGAAAAACTGTTTTTT. Translating gives CASSQGTGNEKLFF.

This rearrangement joins TRBV14 to TRBJ1-2; no definite D call. CDR3 length: 13 residues. V shed 2 bases and J shed 7 bases, with 11 bases lying between them. CDR1 is SGHDN and CDR2 is FVKESK in the germline V gene. The CDR3 spells CASSQNLDRGYTF. CDR3 bases: TGTGCCAGCAGCCAAAACCTCGACCGTGGCTACACCTTC.

This rearrangement joins TRBV7-9 to TRBJ1-6, with 8 bases that match TRBD1. The V gene end was trimmed by 4 bases and the J gene end by 6 bases; junction bases not matched to a gene: 11. There are 17 residues in the CDR3. CDR1 and CDR2 (germline): SEHNR, FQNEAQ (reference sequence). The CDR3 reads CASSSPKDRARNSPLHF. The CDR3 coding sequence is TGTGCCAGCAGCTCGCCGAAGGACAGGGCTCGTAATTCACCCCTCCACTTT.

V gene TRBV5-3 combines with J gene TRBJ2-5; no clear D gene. TRBV5-3 is marked as an open reading frame, function uncertain. The germline V and J ends were trimmed by 0 bases and 2 bases, with 14 bases remaining between them. The CDR3 is 16 amino acids. Here the CDR3 DNA reads TGTGCCAGAAGCTTGGAAGCGACGTCAATTCAAGAGACCCAGTACTTC. Protein sequence: CARSLEATSIQETQYF.

CDR3 region: CARGATTYEQYF. The DNA for the CDR3 is TGTGCCAGAGGGGCTACAACCTACGAGCAGTACTTC. This chain connects TRBV2 to TRBJ2-7, with D perhaps TRBD1 (5 bases). Between the trimmed V and J ends, which lost 9 bases and 2 bases, there was a span of 11 bases. CDR3 length equals 12 residues. Germline assignment: CDR1 SNHLY and CDR2 FYNNEI.

In DNA form, the CDR3 reads TGTGCCAGCAGTTTTAGGCAGGGCGAGGAGCAGTACTTC. Protein product: CASSFRQGEEQYF. The genes are TRBV27 and TRBJ2-7; a possible D gene is TRBD1 (5 bases). Germline values: CDR1 MNHEY, CDR2 SMNVEV (reference sequence). With 3 bases removed from V and 7 bases from J, the gap between germline ends came to 13 bases. The CDR3 covers 13 residues.

CDR3 sequence: CASSTRLAGYNEQFF. The CDR3 DNA sequence: TGTGCCAGCAGCACCCGACTAGCGGGCTACAATGAGCAGTTCTTC. V is TRBV7-3 and J is TRBJ2-1; 10 bases match TRBD2. CDR1 and CDR2 (germline): SGHTA, FQGTGA. This CDR3 comprises 15 residues. Germline trimming cut 5 bases from V and 3 bases from J; bases unmatched to any gene: 4.

The CDR3 protein is CASGQADTQYF. The CDR3 nucleotides read TGTGCCAGTGGTCAGGCAGATACGCAGTATTTT. The V call is TRBV7-9, the J call TRBJ2-3; D remains ambiguous. In germline, CDR1 is SEHNR, CDR2 FQNEAQ (reference sequence). V was shortened by 9 bases and J by 4 bases, with 8 bases between the two germline ends. The CDR3 is 11 amino acids.

The count of this clone is one. The J gene is TRBJ1-1, the V gene TRBV19, with a possible D match to TRBD1 (5 bases). CDR1 is LNHDA and CDR2 is SQIVND in the germline V gene (reference sequence). The CDR3 consists of 12 residues. Between the trimmed V and J ends, which lost 5 bases and 8 bases, there was a span of 12 bases. This CDR3 reads CASSLEGTEAFF. In DNA, the CDR3 is TGTGCCAGTAGTCTGGAGGGGACCGAAGCTTTCTTT.

The rearrangement uses TRBV23-1 and TRBJ2-7; no reliable D call. TRBV23-1 is assigned to the ORF class and has an uncertain function. The CDR3 spans 11 residues. The V end lost 11 bases, the J end lost 9 bases, and 17 bases lay between the germline ends. Here the CDR3 DNA reads TGCGCCTGCCGGCGGACCTTCCCGCAGTACTTC. This sequence encodes CACRRTFPQYF.

This rearrangement joins TRBV6-1 to TRBJ1-6, with TRBD1 matching over 8 bases. The CDR3 spans 13 residues. The V segment lost 5 bases and the J segment 10 bases; nucleotides outside the gene matches: 4. CDR1 is MNHNS, CDR2 SASEGT, per germline. CDR3 nucleotide sequence: TGTGCCAGCAGTACGACAGGGGTCTCACCCCTCCACTTT. As protein: CASSTTGVSPLHF.

The chain uses TRBV27 and TRBJ2-7; D uncertain. The CDR3 is made up of 14 amino acids. The V gene lost 0 bases and the J gene lost 2 bases, with 8 bases spanning the gap. The V gene's germline CDR1 is MNHEY and CDR2 SMNVEV (reference sequence). The chain's CDR3 is CASSLSYDTYEQYF. The DNA of the CDR3 is TGTGCCAGCAGTTTATCCTACGATACCTACGAGCAGTACTTC.

The chain combines TRBV5-4 with TRBJ1-1; D ambiguous. Germline CDR1 SGHNT, CDR2 YYREEE (reference sequence). This CDR3 spans 14 amino acids. Trimming took off 0 bases at V and 4 bases at J, with 10 bases between the two ends. CDR3 DNA sequence: TGTGCCAGCAGCTTGGAAACATCAATCACTGAAGCTTTCTTT. Encoded protein: CASSLETSITEAFF.

V is TRBV9 and J is TRBJ2-7; TRBD2 matches 7 bases. V lost 4 bases and J lost 3; bases outside the gene matches: 7. CDR1 is SGDLS, CDR2 YYNGEE, per germline. The CDR3 is made up of 14 amino acids. The CDR3 is CASSPLGGGYEQYF. The CDR3 nucleotides are TGTGCCAGCAGCCCCCTTGGCGGGGGCTACGAGCAGTACTTC.

This chain links TRBV19 with TRBJ2-1, with D perhaps TRBD1 or TRBD2 (5 bases each). This CDR3 spans 14 amino acids. V was trimmed by 3 bases and J by 8 bases, leaving 14 bases between them. Germline V CDR1 and CDR2: LNHDA, SQIVND (reference sequence). The CDR3 DNA follows: TGTGCCAGTAGTATCCGAGGGGAGAGGGATGAGCAGTTCTTC. Protein sequence: CASSIRGERDEQFF.

The chain recombines TRBV29-1 with TRBJ2-1; weak D call: TRBD1 (5 bases). The CDR3 loop spans 13 amino acids. Germline CDR1 SQVTM, CDR2 ANQGSEA. With 2 bases removed from V and 4 bases from J, the gap between germline ends came to 9 bases. In DNA, the CDR3 is TGCAGCGTTGAATCACAGGAGTACAATGAGCAGTTCTTC. It codes for CSVESQEYNEQFF.

The chain combines TRBV7-2 with TRBJ2-1; TRBD2 aligns across 9 bases. The CDR3 consists of 15 residues. Germline CDR1 and CDR2: SGHTA and FQGNSA. The J segment lost 3 bases and the V segment lost 5 bases, leaving 5 bases of the junction unmatched. In nucleotides, the CDR3 is TGTGCCAGCAGCCCAACTAGCGGGTACTACAATGAGCAGTTCTTC. This translates into CASSPTSGYYNEQFF.